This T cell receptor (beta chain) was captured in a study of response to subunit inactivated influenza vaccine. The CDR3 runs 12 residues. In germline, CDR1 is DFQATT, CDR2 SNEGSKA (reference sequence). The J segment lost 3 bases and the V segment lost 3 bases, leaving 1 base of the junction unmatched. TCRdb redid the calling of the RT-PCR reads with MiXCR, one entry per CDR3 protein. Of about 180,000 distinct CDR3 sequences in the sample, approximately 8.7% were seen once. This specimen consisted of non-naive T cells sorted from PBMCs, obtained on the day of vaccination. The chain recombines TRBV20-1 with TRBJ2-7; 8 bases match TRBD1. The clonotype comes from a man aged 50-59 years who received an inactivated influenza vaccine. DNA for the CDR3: TGCAGTGCTAGTGACAGGGGCTACGAGCAGTACTTC. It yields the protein CSASDRGYEQYF.